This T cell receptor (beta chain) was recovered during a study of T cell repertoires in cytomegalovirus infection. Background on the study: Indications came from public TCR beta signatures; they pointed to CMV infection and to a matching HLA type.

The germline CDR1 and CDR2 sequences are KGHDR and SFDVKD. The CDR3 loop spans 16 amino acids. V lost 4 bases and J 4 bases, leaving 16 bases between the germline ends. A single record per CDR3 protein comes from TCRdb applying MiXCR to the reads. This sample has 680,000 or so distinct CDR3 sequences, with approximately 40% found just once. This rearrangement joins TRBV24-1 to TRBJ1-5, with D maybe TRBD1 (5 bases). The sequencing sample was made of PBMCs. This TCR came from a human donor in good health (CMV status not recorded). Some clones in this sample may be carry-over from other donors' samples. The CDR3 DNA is TGTGCCACCAGTGACGCCGGACAATCCAGGAATCAGCCCCAGCATTTT. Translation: CATSDAGQSRNQPQHF.